A single sample is the source of the 24 T cell receptor beta chains below, sequenced in a study of cytomegalovirus exposure and HLA in healthy donors. 13 Jbeta primers and 60 Vbeta primers were used for the PCR. The data were produced by immunoSEQ multiplex PCR, yet TCRdb's version contains in-frame clones alone and is incomplete. Among roughly 200,000 clones listed, around nine tenths were seen once. The material sequenced was PBMCs. These receptors all come from a woman aged 18-29 years in good health and CMV-seronegative.

The J gene is TRBJ2-7, the V gene TRBV28; the D gene is possibly TRBD1 (5 bases). The CDR3 contains 14 residues. V lost 4 bases, J lost 1 base, and 11 bases lay in between. Germline V gene lookup returns CDR1 MDHEN and CDR2 SYDVKM. CDR3 in DNA: TGTGCCAGCAGTTATCTCACAGGTTCCTACGAGCAGTACTTC. The encoded protein is CASSYLTGSYEQYF.

V and J are TRBV27 and TRBJ2-6; 10 positions match TRBD2. The germline gives CDR1 MNHEY, CDR2 SMNVEV (reference sequence). J gave up 1 base and V 6 bases, and 6 bases lay outside the gene matches. The CDR3 covers 17 residues. The CDR3 sequence: CASRGLAFPSGANVLTF. CDR3 sequence (DNA): TGTGCCAGCAGGGGACTAGCGTTCCCTTCTGGGGCCAACGTCCTGACTTTC.

The CDR3 loop reads CASNKLAGGQETQYF. The CDR3 DNA follows: TGTGCCAGCAATAAACTAGCGGGGGGGCAAGAGACCCAGTACTTC. This chain uses TRBV6-5 with TRBJ2-5; TRBD2 aligns across 13 bases. The CDR3 extends over 15 amino acids. Trimming at V came to 7 bases and at J to 2 bases, leaving 4 bases not matched to a gene. Germline V CDR1 and CDR2: MNHEY, SVGAGI.

V usage is TRBV5-5 and J usage is TRBJ2-1, with TRBD1 as a possible D gene (6 bases). Deletions cut 3 bases from V and 0 bases from J, with 10 bases between. Germline-derived CDR1 and CDR2 are SGHKS and YYEKEE (reference sequence). CDR3 length: 15 amino acids. The CDR3, as DNA: TGTGCCAGCAGCTGGGACACCTACTCCTACAATGAGCAGTTCTTC. Amino acid sequence: CASSWDTYSYNEQFF.

The chain links TRBV25-1 to TRBJ2-7; the match to TRBD1 covers 7 bases. V gave up 5 bases and J gave up 2 bases; unmatched junction bases: 9. CDR1 is MGHDK and CDR2 is SYGVNS in the germline V gene. The CDR3 extends over 15 amino acids. The DNA of the CDR3 is TGTGCCAGCAGTAACGACTACAGGGGCCCCTACGAGCAGTACTTC. As protein: CASSNDYRGPYEQYF.

This chain links TRBV10-3 with TRBJ1-5; no clear D gene. This CDR3 is 12 amino acids long. V lost 3 bases and J 7 bases, leaving 7 bases between the germline ends. Germline values: CDR1 ENHRY, CDR2 SYGVKD. CDR3 in DNA: TGTGCCATCAGTGACATGGAGCAGCCCCAGCATTTT. This codes for CAISDMEQPQHF.

The table lists this clone with a count of one. This chain links TRBV7-2 with TRBJ2-7, with D possibly being TRBD1 (6 bases). The CDR3 consists of 12 residues. Trimming took 4 bases from V and 6 from J, leaving 10 bases between them. Germline values: CDR1 SGHTA, CDR2 FQGNSA. The CDR3 region has the DNA TGTGCCAGCAGCTCGGACAGTCCCGAGCAGTACTTC. Its protein product is CASSSDSPEQYF.

V usage is TRBV2 and J usage is TRBJ1-2; D remains ambiguous. Germline assignment: CDR1 SNHLY and CDR2 FYNNEI. Trimming pared 4 bases from V and 8 bases from J, leaving 11 bases between. This CDR3 region has 12 residues. CDR3 DNA: TGTGCCAGCAGTGGCGGGCTAGTGGGCTACACCTTC. As protein: CASSGGLVGYTF. The full variable domain, with the rest looked up from reference TRBV2 and TRBJ1-2, is EPEVTQTPSHQVTQMGQEVILRCVPISNHLYFYWYRQILGQKVEFLVSFYNNEISEKSEIFDDQFSVERPDGSNFTLKIRSTKLEDSAMYFCASSGGLVGYTFGSGTRLTVV.

This clone appeared once. This sequence joins TRBV10-1 and TRBJ1-3, with D maybe TRBD1 (6 bases). CDR3 size: 18 residues. Germline CDR1 WNHNN, CDR2 SYGVQD (reference sequence). V was clipped by 0 bases and J by 0 bases, with 15 bases between them. The CDR3 loop reads CASSESSTGIFSGNTIYF. CDR3 coding DNA: TGCGCCAGCAGTGAGTCTTCGACAGGCATCTTCTCTGGAAACACCATATATTTT.

The genes are TRBV6-4 and TRBJ2-1; 7 bases line up with TRBD2. The CDR3 spans 17 residues. V lost 6 bases, J lost 6 bases, and 17 bases stayed unmatched. Germline loops: CDR1 MRHNA, CDR2 SNTAGT. CDR3 region: CASSPFRREGRVNEQFF. The CDR3 DNA reads as TGTGCCAGCAGCCCCTTTCGGAGGGAGGGCCGTGTCAATGAGCAGTTCTTC.

This sequence joins TRBV9 and TRBJ1-2; D gene ambiguous. The CDR3 runs to 15 residues. The ends were cut back, 0 bases at V and 7 bases at J, with 16 bases in the middle. Germline-derived CDR1 and CDR2 are SGDLS and YYNGEE. The CDR3 nucleotides are TGTGCCAGCAGCGTAGCTTCGGGAACCTTCGGTGGCTACACCTTC. Its protein product is CASSVASGTFGGYTF.

The chain couples TRBV5-1 to TRBJ1-1; D is perhaps TRBD1 (5 bases). CDR3 length: 15 residues. Germline V gene sequence: CDR1 SGHRS, CDR2 YFSETQ. V shed 1 base and J shed 5 bases, with 15 bases lying between them. CDR3 residues: CASSLQSRGMTEAFF. The CDR3 nucleotides read TGCGCCAGCAGCTTGCAATCTCGGGGGATGACTGAAGCTTTCTTT.

V and J are TRBV10-3 and TRBJ1-2; TRBD1 aligns across 10 bases. In germline, CDR1 is ENHRY, CDR2 SYGVKD. V was clipped by 8 bases and J by 7 bases; unmatched bases: 7. The CDR3 is 13 residues long. CDR3 sequence (DNA): TGTGCCATCCTCCCCCGGACAGGGGGTGGCTACACCTTC. Translation: CAILPRTGGGYTF.

The rearrangement uses TRBV11-2 and TRBJ2-2; TRBD2 matches 9 bases. Looked up from germline, CDR1 is SGHAT and CDR2 is FQNNGV. The V segment lost 6 bases and the J segment 4 bases; nucleotides outside the gene matches: 9. CDR3 length: 16 amino acids. The CDR3 loop is CASRERGAPSTGELFF. The CDR3 DNA sequence: TGTGCCAGCAGGGAGCGGGGGGCCCCGAGCACCGGGGAGCTGTTTTTT.

The chain recombines TRBV5-1 with TRBJ1-5; tentatively, D is TRBD1 (5 bases). The CDR3 extends over 16 amino acids. Germline values: CDR1 SGHRS, CDR2 YFSETQ. V was clipped by 0 bases and J by 3 bases, with 13 bases between them. In nucleotides, the CDR3 is TGCGCCAGCAGCTTGGAGTCAGGGCGAGTCAATCAGCCCCAGCATTTT. This translates into CASSLESGRVNQPQHF.

V and J are TRBV7-9 and TRBJ2-2; TRBD2 is a possible D gene (5 bases). The germline CDR1 and CDR2 sequences are SEHNR and FQNEAQ (reference sequence). This CDR3 contains 13 residues. Deletions cut 8 bases from V and 5 bases from J, with 12 bases between. CDR3 loop: CASGSRRTGELFF. Here the CDR3 DNA reads TGTGCCAGCGGTAGTAGGAGGACCGGGGAGCTGTTTTTT.

The CDR3 loop is CASSVAGLRSPLHF. The CDR3 DNA sequence: TGTGCCAGCAGTGTGGCAGGGCTTCGGTCACCCCTCCACTTT. V is TRBV6-6 and J is TRBJ1-6, with TRBD1 as a possible D gene (5 bases). In germline, CDR1 is MNHNY, CDR2 SVGAGI (reference sequence). With 5 bases removed from V and 10 bases from J, the gap between germline ends came to 15 bases. CDR3 length equals 14 residues.

A few counts support this clone. The chain combines TRBV19 with TRBJ1-1; D is ambiguous. V was shortened by 1 base and J by 0 bases, with 12 bases between the two germline ends. This CDR3 spans 16 amino acids. The germline V gene has CDR1 LNHDA and CDR2 SQIVND (reference sequence). Here the CDR3 DNA reads TGTGCCAGTAGTATAGGGGCAGCCCAGATGAACACTGAAGCTTTCTTT. This sequence encodes CASSIGAAQMNTEAFF.

The chain carries TRBV2 and TRBJ2-7, with 8 bases matching TRBD2. The CDR3 has 12 amino acids. The V segment lost 8 bases and the J segment 3 bases; nucleotides outside the gene matches: 3. Germline assignment: CDR1 SNHLY and CDR2 FYNNEI. The CDR3 reads CASGGLVYEQYF. DNA for the CDR3: TGTGCCAGCGGGGGACTAGTCTACGAGCAGTACTTC. The entire variable domain, with the rest obtained from reference TRBV2 and TRBJ2-7, is as follows: EPEVTQTPSHQVTQMGQEVILRCVPISNHLYFYWYRQILGQKVEFLVSFYNNEISEKSEIFDDQFSVERPDGSNFTLKIRSTKLEDSAMYFCASGGLVYEQYFGPGTRLTVT.

Details on this clone: Different DNA sequences within this sample yield the same CDR3. The chain recombines TRBV5-5 with TRBJ1-6; D gene unclear. This CDR3 is built from 14 residues. Germline V lookup: CDR1 SGHKS, CDR2 YYEKEE (reference sequence). V was trimmed by 2 bases and J by 8 bases, leaving 11 bases between them. The DNA of the CDR3 is TGTGCCAGCAGCTTAGAACATATTGATTCACCCCTCCACTTT. Translating gives CASSLEHIDSPLHF.

The chain has TRBV11-3 and TRBJ1-1, with 8 bases aligning to TRBD1. CDR3 length equals 13 residues. V was clipped by 3 bases and J by 5 bases; unmatched bases: 2. Per the germline V gene, CDR1 is SGHNT and CDR2 is YENEEA. Here the CDR3 DNA reads TGTGCCAGCAGCTTGGGACAGGTGACTGAAGCTTTCTTT. This translates into CASSLGQVTEAFF.

Written as DNA, the CDR3 is TGTGCCAGCAGTTTATCGAGGGGGGGTAATTCACCCCTCCACTTT. This sequence encodes CASSLSRGGNSPLHF. The chain uses TRBV27 and TRBJ1-6; possible D gene TRBD1, 6 bases. With 0 bases removed from V and 6 bases from J, the gap between germline ends came to 9 bases. From germline, CDR1 is MNHEY and CDR2 SMNVEV (reference sequence). The CDR3 sequence is 15 residues long.

V is TRBV6-5 and J is TRBJ1-2; D call uncertain. Germline assignment: CDR1 MNHEY and CDR2 SVGAGI. V was shortened by 8 bases and J by 6 bases, with 10 bases between the two germline ends. This CDR3 comprises 11 residues. DNA for the CDR3: TGTGCCAGCTACTATCTTAATGGCTACACCTTC. As protein: CASYYLNGYTF.

The chain is built from TRBV19 and TRBJ2-1, with TRBD2 identical over 9 bases. Looked up from germline, CDR1 is LNHDA and CDR2 is SQIVND (reference sequence). Trimming cost V 5 bases and J 12 bases; bases outside gene matches: 8. The CDR3 contains 13 residues. The CDR3 region has the DNA TGTGCCAGTAGTTTGGTAGATAGCGGGGGGCAGTTCTTC. It yields the protein CASSLVDSGGQFF.